The rows below give T cell receptor beta chains drawn from one sample of a study of T cells in Graves' hyperthyroidism and ophthalmopathy. A single record per CDR3 protein comes from TCRdb applying MiXCR to the multiplex PCR reads. Of 350,000 to 450,000 distinct CDR3 sequences listed, more than 11% are singletons. The sequenced sample consisted of blood. The source is a woman aged 60 to 75 with Graves' hyperthyroidism. CDR3s include the opening cysteine and the closing phenylalanine or tryptophan. The D gene is left open where the match is weak. Size values are once, few and many counts, or a class for expanded clones, and some rows have none.

clone_size,j_call,d_call,v_call,cdr3_nt,cdr3_aa
many,TRBJ2-3,NA,TRBV28,TGTGCCAGCAGTTTAGTTGGAGTCAGTTTGTCAGATACGCAGTATTTT,CASSLVGVSLSDTQYF
NA,TRBJ2-3,NA,TRBV12-3/TRBV12-4,TGTGCCAGCCAAAGGTCCCCGGCGGTAGATACGCAGTATTTT,CASQRSPAVDTQYF
many,TRBJ1-1,NA,TRBV9,TGTGCCAGCAGCCCAGGACAGAACATGAACACTGAAGCTTTCTTT,CASSPGQNMNTEAFF
many,TRBJ2-7,TRBD2,TRBV28,TGTGCCAGCAGGTCCGCCGGGACTAGCGGTGACTACGAGCAGTACTTC,CASRSAGTSGDYEQYF
many,TRBJ2-1,TRBD2,TRBV3-1,TGTGCCAGCAGCACCAGACTAGCGGGAGGGCCAGATGAGCAGTTCTTC,CASSTRLAGGPDEQFF
NA,TRBJ1-3,TRBD1,TRBV6-1,TGTGCCAGCAGCGCGGGACAGGGAAAAAACACCATATATTTT,CASSAGQGKNTIYF
many,TRBJ2-7,TRBD2,TRBV20-1,TGCAGTGGAGGGAGCGGGAACTCCTACGAGCAGTACTTC,CSGGSGNSYEQYF
many,TRBJ2-7,NA,TRBV6-1,TGTGCCAGCATCGGGCTAGCGAGCTCCTACGAGCAGTACTTC,CASIGLASSYEQYF
many,TRBJ2-1,TRBD2,TRBV24-1,TGTGCCACCAGTGACATCCCCCTAGCGGGTGAATCCCGGGAGCAGTTCTTC,CATSDIPLAGESREQFF
many,TRBJ2-6,NA,TRBV10-3,TGTGCCATCAGCGATCTTAGACGCTCTGGGGCCAACGTCCTGACTTTC,CAISDLRRSGANVLTF
NA,TRBJ2-5,NA,TRBV12-3/TRBV12-4,TGTGCCAGCAGTTTAGCCAGGGAAGGGACCCAGTACTTC,CASSLAREGTQYF
many,TRBJ2-3,TRBD1,TRBV11-3,TGTGCCAGCAGCTTTACCAGGGGACAGTTTGACGATACGCAGTATTTT,CASSFTRGQFDDTQYF
few,TRBJ1-1,NA,TRBV12-3/TRBV12-4,TGTGCCAGCAGTTCAGAGGTGAACACTGAAGCTTTCTTT,CASSSEVNTEAFF
few,TRBJ2-3,NA,TRBV30,TGTGCCCGGGGGGCGGGACAGTCAAACACAGATACGCAGTATTTT,CARGAGQSNTDTQYF
NA,TRBJ2-4,TRBD2,TRBV18,TGTGCCAGCTCACCACCGAGCGGGGGAGCCAAAAACATTCAGTACTTC,CASSPPSGGAKNIQYF
many,TRBJ1-1,NA,TRBV29-1,TGCAGCGTTCTGGGCAGGGCGGGAACTGAAGCTTTCTTT,CSVLGRAGTEAFF
many,TRBJ1-2,NA,TRBV20-1,TGCAGTGCTAGAGGTCTCGGGCAGGGTTATGGCTACACCTTC,CSARGLGQGYGYTF
many,TRBJ2-5,NA,TRBV7-6,TGTGCCAGCAGCTTAGAGGCCGGGGGTCAAGAGACCCAGTACTTC,CASSLEAGGQETQYF
few,TRBJ1-5,NA,TRBV24-1,TGTGCCACCAGTGATTCCAGTATTGGCTTCCCCCAGCATTTT,CATSDSSIGFPQHF
many,TRBJ2-1,TRBD1,TRBV11-2,TGTGCCAGCAGCTTGAACAGGGGAGATGAGCAGTTCTTC,CASSLNRGDEQFF
many,TRBJ1-6,NA,TRBV24-1,TGTGCCACCAACCGGGACGGGAATTCACCCCTCCACTTT,CATNRDGNSPLHF
many,TRBJ2-1,NA,TRBV2,TGTGCCAGCAGACCAACTAGTGTTGAGCAGTTCTTC,CASRPTSVEQFF
many,TRBJ2-1,NA,TRBV12-3/TRBV12-4,TGTGCCAGCAGTCCCGACATAACCTACAATGAGCAGTTCTTC,CASSPDITYNEQFF
few,TRBJ1-1,NA,TRBV7-9,TGTGCCAGCACGCCCACGGACACTGAAGCTTTCTTT,CASTPTDTEAFF
NA,TRBJ2-3,TRBD2,TRBV2,TGTGCCAGCAGTGGGACTAGCGGGAGAGATACGCAGTATTTT,CASSGTSGRDTQYF
many,TRBJ2-1,TRBD2,TRBV5-5,TGTGCCAGCAGCAACGGACTAGCGGGACACAATGAGCAGTTCTTC,CASSNGLAGHNEQFF
few,TRBJ2-7,NA,TRBV6-1,TGTGCCAGCAACCGAGGGGGAGGGTCCTACGAGCAGTACTTC,CASNRGGGSYEQYF
NA,TRBJ2-7,TRBD2,TRBV9,TGTGCCAGCAGCGCCTCAGCGGGAGGGTCCTACGAGCAGTACTTC,CASSASAGGSYEQYF
NA,TRBJ2-6,TRBD1,TRBV19,TGTGCCAGTACCAATGCAGCCGGACAGGGCTCTGGGGCCAACGTCCTGACTTTC,CASTNAAGQGSGANVLTF
many,TRBJ2-1,TRBD2,TRBV7-2,TGTGCCAGCAGCTTAGAGGCGGGAGAAAGGAATGAGCAGTTCTTC,CASSLEAGERNEQFF
many,TRBJ2-3,NA,TRBV6-2/TRBV6-3,TGTGCCAGCAGCCTCCCGGGGGTCACAGATACGCAGTATTTT,CASSLPGVTDTQYF
many,TRBJ2-5,NA,TRBV2,TGTGCCAGCAGTGTCGGAGTGGCAGGGGCAGGAGAGACCCAGTACTTC,CASSVGVAGAGETQYF
many,TRBJ2-7,NA,TRBV7-9,TGTGCCAGCAGCCCCCCCACCAGATTCTACGAGCAGTACTTC,CASSPPTRFYEQYF
many,TRBJ2-3,TRBD2,TRBV7-7,TGTGCTAGCAGTCAGAAAGAGGTCACTAGCGGGAGGGGCACAGATACGCAGTATTTT,CASSQKEVTSGRGTDTQYF
many,TRBJ1-2,TRBD1,TRBV20-1,TGCAGTGCTAGAGACGGGACAGGGGGTAGCTACACCTTC,CSARDGTGGSYTF
NA,TRBJ2-1,NA,TRBV11-3,TGTGCCAGCAGCTTAGAGGGGGGGCTAAGTGAGCAGTTCTTC,CASSLEGGLSEQFF
many,TRBJ2-1,NA,TRBV7-9,TGTGCCAGCAGCCCCCGAGGGGGTAAGCCTTCCTACAATGAGCAGTTCTTC,CASSPRGGKPSYNEQFF
few,TRBJ2-7,TRBD1,TRBV28,TGTGCCAGCAGTTTGGGACAGGAAAAGGACGAGCAGTACTTC,CASSLGQEKDEQYF
many,TRBJ2-5,NA,TRBV24-1,TGTGCCACCAGTGCCGGTGGAGGGGAGGAGACCCAGTACTTC,CATSAGGGEETQYF
NA,TRBJ1-1,TRBD1,TRBV19,TGTGCCAGTAGTACGAACAGGGGTCCTCTGACCCACACTGAAGCTTTCTTT,CASSTNRGPLTHTEAFF
many,TRBJ1-2,NA,TRBV20-1,TGCAGTGCTAGCCCCGGGGGCTCCAACTATGGCTACACCTTC,CSASPGGSNYGYTF
few,TRBJ2-6,TRBD2,TRBV27,TGTGCCAGCAGTTTATCCGGACTAGCGGGAGGGCCGGGGGGGGCCAACGTCCTGACTTTC,CASSLSGLAGGPGGANVLTF